Sequencing of this T cell receptor (beta chain) was carried out in a study of cytomegalovirus exposure and HLA in healthy donors. This PCR relied on a set of 60 Vbeta primers and 13 Jbeta primers. In the original processing: A later analysis tallied about 80 million unique TCR beta chains, 9 million to 12 million of them shared. The data were produced by immunoSEQ multiplex PCR, yet TCRdb's version contains in-frame clones alone and is incomplete. V, J and clone size were drawn from that table, and D and trimming were deduced from the DNA. The data contain roughly 61,000 clones, about 90% of them singletons. Per the germline V gene, CDR1 is SGHRS and CDR2 is YFSETQ. V shed 3 bases and J shed 0 bases, with 13 bases lying between them. The CDR3 covers 16 residues.

V gene TRBV5-1 combines with J gene TRBJ2-1; tentatively, D is TRBD2 (5 bases). The sample consisted of PBMCs. The TCR comes from a young man in good health and CMV-seropositive. CDR3 sequence (DNA): TGCGCCAGCAGCTCTCCTAGCTCTAGCTCCTACAATGAGCAGTTCTTC. Translating it yields CASSSPSSSSYNEQFF.